This entry lists 32 T cell receptor beta chains sequenced from one sample in a study of T cell clones after liver transplantation. The repertoire was sequenced with immunoSEQ multiplex PCR; TCRdb's copy has only in-frame clones and lacks some. The table records tens of thousands of clones, 80% of them present only once. This material consisted of CD4+ T cells from blood, taken 12 months after liver transplant. The source is a human patient who received a liver transplant. Some of these T cells may belong to the graft donor.

The V call is TRBV10-3, the J call TRBJ2-5, with 8 bases identical to TRBD1. The CDR3 is 14 residues long. Germline trimming cut 5 bases from V and 1 base from J; bases unmatched to any gene: 3. Germline values: CDR1 ENHRY, CDR2 SYGVKD. The CDR3 bases are TGTGCCATCAGTCGACAGGGGCCCCAAGAGACCCAGTACTTC. It encodes CAISRQGPQETQYF.

The gene calls are TRBV5-4 and TRBJ1-2; no reliable D call. The V and J ends lost 1 base and 2 bases respectively, with 12 bases between them. The CDR3 loop spans 15 amino acids. Germline lookup yields CDR1 SGHNT and CDR2 YYREEE (reference sequence). CDR3 in amino acids: CASSLSLYSNYGYTF. CDR3 bases: TGTGCCAGCAGCTTGAGCCTGTACTCCAACTATGGCTACACCTTC.

The chain carries TRBV19 and TRBJ1-1, with TRBD1 identical over 8 bases. CDR3 length: 15 amino acids. Trimming removed 9 bases from V and 6 bases from J; junction bases left unmatched: 15. Germline V gene sequence: CDR1 LNHDA, CDR2 SQIVND (reference sequence). CDR3 sequence: CASVRLAGGKAEAFF. DNA for the CDR3: TGTGCCAGCGTTAGGCTCGCAGGGGGCAAGGCTGAAGCTTTCTTT.

This chain links TRBV18 with TRBJ2-1, with D unclear. CDR1 and CDR2 (germline): KGHSH, LQKENI. V was clipped by 2 bases and J by 0 bases, with 8 bases between them. This CDR3 region has 15 residues. CDR3 coding DNA: TGTGCCAGCTCACCAGGGCGATACTCCTACAATGAGCAGTTCTTC. Amino acid sequence: CASSPGRYSYNEQFF.

The gene calls are TRBV11-3 and TRBJ2-3; TRBD2 is a possible D gene (6 bases). The CDR3 runs 14 residues. Germline lookup yields CDR1 SGHNT and CDR2 YENEEA. V was cut by 5 bases and J by 0 bases, with 9 bases left in between. CDR3 residues: CASSRGTSTDTQYF. CDR3 nucleotide sequence: TGTGCCAGCAGCCGAGGGACTAGCACAGATACGCAGTATTTT.

This clone was counted only a few times. V gene TRBV6-6 combines with J gene TRBJ1-2, with D hard to call. The length of the CDR3 is 14 residues. Germline V gene lookup returns CDR1 MNHNY and CDR2 SVGAGI (reference sequence). The V end was cut by 5 bases, the J end by 3 bases, with 13 bases between. As DNA, the CDR3 is TGTGCCAGCAGTGCGACTGCCGGGGACTATGGCTACACCTTC. Its protein product is CASSATAGDYGYTF.

This clone was observed a single time. This sequence joins TRBV19 and TRBJ1-3; no firm D call. The ends were cut back, 5 bases at V and 0 bases at J, with 11 bases in the middle. The CDR3 is 15 residues long. Germline V lookup: CDR1 LNHDA, CDR2 SQIVND (reference sequence). The CDR3 loop reads CASSDRAYSGNTIYF. For the CDR3, the DNA is TGTGCCAGTAGTGATCGAGCTTACTCTGGAAACACCATATATTTT.

This clone was observed once. This sequence joins TRBV5-8 and TRBJ2-3; 8 nucleotides align to TRBD1. The CDR3 has 15 amino acids. Germline V CDR1 and CDR2: SGHTS, YDEGEE. Trimming at V came to 3 bases and at J to 5 bases, leaving 8 bases not matched to a gene. The DNA of the CDR3 is TGTGCCAGCAGCTCCCCGGGACAGGCGTTAGATACGCAGTATTTT. Amino acid sequence: CASSSPGQALDTQYF.

The CDR3 is CARSLWSNEQFF. CDR3 bases: TGTGCCAGAAGCTTGTGGAGCAATGAGCAGTTCTTC. The J gene is TRBJ2-1, the V gene TRBV5-3; D is unclear. TRBV5-3 is filed as an ORF, its function uncertain. This CDR3 is built from 12 residues. V was clipped by 1 base and J by 6 bases, with 5 bases between them.

The V call is TRBV27, the J call TRBJ1-1, with 7 bases that match TRBD1. J gave up 1 base and V 4 bases, and 3 bases lay outside the gene matches. The CDR3 consists of 14 residues. From germline, CDR1 is MNHEY and CDR2 SMNVEV (reference sequence). The CDR3 here is CASSSGQPNTEAFF. CDR3 nucleotide sequence: TGTGCCAGCAGTTCGGGACAGCCGAACACTGAAGCTTTCTTT.

J is TRBJ1-2 and V is TRBV6-6; no definite D call. Trimming stripped 3 bases from V and 8 bases from J, with 7 bases between. Germline loops: CDR1 MNHNY, CDR2 SVGAGI (reference sequence). The CDR3 covers 11 residues. The CDR3 coding sequence is TGTGCCAGCAGTTATCGAGGAGGCTACACCTTC. Protein product: CASSYRGGYTF.

The chain links TRBV29-1 to TRBJ2-2; TRBD2 might be the D (5 bases). The V end was cut by 7 bases, the J end by 7 bases, with 13 bases between. The CDR3 runs 12 residues. Germline loops: CDR1 SQVTM, CDR2 ANQGSEA. CDR3 nucleotides: TGCAGCGCGGGTACGGGGTACGGGGAGCTGTTTTTT. This gives the protein CSAGTGYGELFF.

The chain carries TRBV5-1 and TRBJ1-2, with 7 positions matching TRBD1. J was trimmed by 2 bases and V by 4 bases; bases with no gene match: 2. The V gene's germline CDR1 is SGHRS and CDR2 YFSETQ. The length of the CDR3 is 13 residues. The CDR3, as DNA: TGCGCCAGCAGCGAGGGACAGAACTATGGCTACACCTTC. Its translation is CASSEGQNYGYTF.

This chain connects TRBV7-2 to TRBJ2-6; unclear D gene. The CDR3 consists of 17 residues. V was pared by 4 bases and J by 0 bases, with 13 bases between. Per germline, CDR1 SGHTA and CDR2 FQGNSA. The CDR3 here is CASSSRGRDSGANVLTF. CDR3 nucleotide sequence: TGTGCCAGCAGCTCACGCGGAAGAGACTCTGGGGCCAACGTCCTGACTTTC.

V usage is TRBV19 and J usage is TRBJ1-2; D remains ambiguous. The CDR3 runs 14 residues. Trimming shortened V by 5 bases and J by 8 bases, and 18 bases separated the two germline ends. Germline loops: CDR1 LNHDA, CDR2 SQIVND (reference sequence). CDR3 nucleotides: TGTGCCAGTAGTGCCCGCGACCCACTGTGGGGCTACACCTTC. Translation gives CASSARDPLWGYTF.

This clone was found once. This rearrangement joins TRBV5-1 to TRBJ2-5, with 13 bases fitting TRBD2. Germline V CDR1 and CDR2: SGHRS, YFSETQ. Trimming removed 3 bases from V and 5 bases from J; junction bases left unmatched: 4. The CDR3 sequence is 15 residues long. This CDR3 is CASSWGTSGMETQYF. DNA for the CDR3: TGCGCCAGCAGCTGGGGGACTAGCGGGATGGAGACCCAGTACTTC.

The gene calls are TRBV2 and TRBJ2-3; D is ambiguous. The germline gives CDR1 SNHLY, CDR2 FYNNEI. V was trimmed by 4 bases and J by 3 bases, leaving 8 bases between them. The CDR3 loop spans 13 amino acids. The CDR3 region has the DNA TGTGCCAGCAGTGTAGAGTCAACAGATACGCAGTATTTT. As protein: CASSVESTDTQYF.

This chain uses TRBV11-2 with TRBJ2-3; the match to TRBD2 covers 8 bases. V dropped 7 bases and J dropped 2; count of bases not matched to a gene: 5. Germline-derived CDR1 and CDR2 are SGHAT and FQNNGV. The CDR3 has 14 residues. The CDR3 is CASTRGGFTDTQYF. The CDR3 bases are TGTGCCAGCACCCGGGGGGGATTCACAGATACGCAGTATTTT.

V is TRBV5-1 and J is TRBJ1-1; D is perhaps TRBD1 (6 bases). CDR3 length equals 13 residues. Germline V lookup: CDR1 SGHRS, CDR2 YFSETQ. Deletions cut 3 bases from V and 4 bases from J, with 10 bases between. The CDR3 region is CASSYGQTTEAFF. The CDR3 bases are TGCGCCAGCAGCTATGGACAGACCACTGAAGCTTTCTTT.

In this sample, this clone turned up once. The chain recombines TRBV28 with TRBJ2-7, with no clear D. The CDR3 totals 11 residues. V lost 5 bases and J 4 bases, leaving 6 bases between the germline ends. Per germline, CDR1 MDHEN and CDR2 SYDVKM. CDR3 residues: CASSLKYEQYF. CDR3 sequence (DNA): TGTGCCAGCAGTCTCAAATACGAGCAGTACTTC.

V and J are TRBV6-1 and TRBJ2-7, with D perhaps TRBD1 (6 bases). The CDR3 length is 15 residues. CDR1 and CDR2 (germline): MNHNS, SASEGT. V was clipped by 6 bases and J by 0 bases, with 15 bases between them. CDR3 sequence (DNA): TGTGCCAGCAGGCCGGGACACCTAAGCTCCTACGAGCAGTACTTC. Translation: CASRPGHLSSYEQYF.

This clone appeared once. This chain joins TRBV7-2 and TRBJ2-5, with 12 bases that match TRBD2. V gave up 5 bases and J gave up 2 bases; unmatched junction bases: 9. Germline V gives CDR1 SGHTA, CDR2 FQGNSA. The CDR3 runs to 17 residues. CDR3 nucleotides: TGTGCCAGCAGCCTGACTAGCGGGAGATCGGGGCAAGAGACCCAGTACTTC. Residues: CASSLTSGRSGQETQYF.

J is TRBJ1-1 and V is TRBV7-2; D is unresolved. The CDR3 totals 15 residues. Deletions cut 1 base from V and 1 base from J, with 10 bases between. The germline V gene encodes CDR1 SGHTA and CDR2 FQGNSA. The DNA for the CDR3 is TGTGCCAGCAGCTTAGAGGCTAGGCCGAACACTGAAGCTTTCTTT. Translated: CASSLEARPNTEAFF.

This clone was seen a single time. The gene calls are TRBV10-3 and TRBJ2-3, with D perhaps TRBD2 (6 bases). The CDR3 runs 15 residues. Deletions cut 2 bases from V and 5 bases from J, with 14 bases between. CDR1 is ENHRY, CDR2 SYGVKD, per germline. The CDR3: CAISEGGLTKDTQYF. CDR3 nucleotides: TGTGCCATCAGTGAGGGGGGACTGACAAAAGATACGCAGTATTTT.

V is TRBV4-1 and J is TRBJ2-1, with a weak D call TRBD2 (5 bases). Trimming cost V 4 bases and J 0 bases, with 16 bases left between them. Germline V CDR1 and CDR2: MGHRA, YSYEKL. This CDR3 has 17 amino acids. CDR3 sequence reads: CASSPGKMVSSYNEQFF. The CDR3 DNA sequence: TGCGCCAGCAGCCCCGGGAAGATGGTTAGCTCCTACAATGAGCAGTTCTTC.

The chain employs TRBV25-1 and TRBJ2-1, with 8 bases aligning to TRBD2. This CDR3 comprises 14 residues. V was pared by 7 bases and J by 7 bases, with 9 bases of the junction left unmatched. Per germline, CDR1 MGHDK and CDR2 SYGVNS. DNA for the CDR3: TGTGCCAGCACGCAAAGCGGGAGTGTGAATGAGCAGTTCTTC. Protein sequence: CASTQSGSVNEQFF.

This rearrangement joins TRBV2 to TRBJ1-1; D not certain. The germline V gene has CDR1 SNHLY and CDR2 FYNNEI. V gave up 2 bases and J gave up 1 base, with 17 bases separating them. This CDR3 comprises 17 residues. CDR3 loop: CASSEYSVRARNTEAFF. CDR3 nucleotides: TGTGCCAGCAGTGAATATTCGGTACGGGCGAGGAACACTGAAGCTTTCTTT. The variable domain in full, completed from reference TRBV2 and TRBJ1-1, reads EPEVTQTPSHQVTQMGQEVILRCVPISNHLYFYWYRQILGQKVEFLVSFYNNEISEKSEIFDDQFSVERPDGSNFTLKIRSTKLEDSAMYFCASSEYSVRARNTEAFFGQGTRLTVV.

The CDR3 bases are TGTGCCATCAGTGCACGAGGGGGCTTGGACAATGAGCAGTTCTTC. It is translated as CAISARGGLDNEQFF. The chain is built from TRBV10-3 and TRBJ2-1; 7 bases align to TRBD1. After removal of 4 bases from V and 5 bases from J, the junction contained 8 bases not matched to a gene. The germline V gene has CDR1 ENHRY and CDR2 SYGVKD. The CDR3 runs to 15 residues.

The chain couples TRBV7-8 to TRBJ1-5, with D unresolved. The germline V gene encodes CDR1 SGHVS and CDR2 FQNEAQ. V was clipped by 0 bases and J by 1 base, with 10 bases between them. The CDR3 is made up of 16 amino acids. The CDR3 protein is CASSLAGRESNQPQHF. For the CDR3, the DNA is TGTGCCAGCAGCTTAGCTGGCAGAGAGAGCAATCAGCCCCAGCATTTT.

The gene calls are TRBV6-6 and TRBJ1-1, with 7 bases lining up with TRBD1. The germline gives CDR1 MNHNY, CDR2 SVGAGI (reference sequence). The CDR3 covers 14 residues. Trimming cost V 4 bases and J 1 base; bases outside gene matches: 3. CDR3 in amino acids: CASSSRQGNTEAFF. Here the CDR3 DNA reads TGTGCCAGCAGTTCCCGACAGGGGAACACTGAAGCTTTCTTT.

The chain joins TRBV5-4 to TRBJ2-1, with no clear D. The V end was cut by 0 bases, the J end by 6 bases, with 16 bases between. Looked up from germline, CDR1 is SGHNT and CDR2 is YYREEE (reference sequence). The CDR3 has 16 amino acids. The CDR3 DNA is TGTGCCAGCAGCTTGGCCAAGGGCCAGAAAATCAATGAGCAGTTCTTC. Encoded protein: CASSLAKGQKINEQFF.

For the CDR3, the DNA is TGCGCCAGCAGCTTGGGATCTGCGAACACTGAAGCTTTCTTT. This translates into CASSLGSANTEAFF. The genes are TRBV5-1 and TRBJ1-1; D is unclear. The CDR3 loop spans 14 amino acids. V was pared by 0 bases and J by 1 base, with 7 bases between. Looked up from germline, CDR1 is SGHRS and CDR2 is YFSETQ.